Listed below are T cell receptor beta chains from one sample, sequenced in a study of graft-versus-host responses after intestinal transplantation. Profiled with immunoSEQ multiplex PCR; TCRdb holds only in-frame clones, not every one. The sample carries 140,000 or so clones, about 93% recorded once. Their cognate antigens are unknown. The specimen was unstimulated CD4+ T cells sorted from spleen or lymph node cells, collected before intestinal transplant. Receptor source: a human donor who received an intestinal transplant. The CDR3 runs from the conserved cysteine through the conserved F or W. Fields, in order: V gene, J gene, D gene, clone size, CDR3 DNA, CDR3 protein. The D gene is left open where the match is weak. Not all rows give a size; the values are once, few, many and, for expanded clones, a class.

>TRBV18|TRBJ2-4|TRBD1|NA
TGTGCCAGCTCACTCCTGGTGGGACAGAGCAAAAACATTCAGTACTTC
CASSLLVGQSKNIQYF
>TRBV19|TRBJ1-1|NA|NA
TGTGCCAGTAGGATTCAGGGGAACACTGAAGCTTTCTTT
CASRIQGNTEAFF
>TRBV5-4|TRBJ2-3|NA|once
TGTGCCAGCAGACTGGACGCGCTCACAGATACGCAGTATTTT
CASRLDALTDTQYF
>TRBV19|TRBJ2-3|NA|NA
TGTGCCAGTAGCATCCTCGGGCCGAAAGATACGCAGTATTTT
CASSILGPKDTQYF
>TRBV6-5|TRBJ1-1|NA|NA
TGTGCCAGCAGTTACTCGGAAGTGAACACTGAAGCTTTCTTT
CASSYSEVNTEAFF
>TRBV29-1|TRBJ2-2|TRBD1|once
TGCAGCGGACAGGGGGCGCTTAGCGGGGAGCTGTTTTTT
CSGQGALSGELFF
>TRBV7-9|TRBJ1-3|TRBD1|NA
TGTGCCAGCAGCCGCGACAGGGGGACTGGAAACACCATATATTTT
CASSRDRGTGNTIYF
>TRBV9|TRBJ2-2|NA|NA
TGTGCCAGCAGCGTAGGTCAGGGGCGGAACACCGGGGAGCTGTTTTTT
CASSVGQGRNTGELFF
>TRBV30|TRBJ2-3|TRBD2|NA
TGTGCCTGCCGAAGACAAAGCGGGAGCGGACTAGATACGCAGTATTTT
CACRRQSGSGLDTQYF
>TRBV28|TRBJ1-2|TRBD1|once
TGTGCCAGCAGATACACCTCAGGGGGAGGGGGCTATGGCTACACCTTC
CASRYTSGGGGYGYTF
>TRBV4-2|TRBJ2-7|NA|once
TGTGCCAGCAGCCAGGCTACGGGAGAATCCTACGAGCAGTACTTC
CASSQATGESYEQYF
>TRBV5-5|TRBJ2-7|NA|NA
TGTGCCAGCAGCTTCATTGACGAGCAGTACTTC
CASSFIDEQYF
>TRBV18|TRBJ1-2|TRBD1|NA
TGTGCCAGCTCACCGGGGACAGGGCGCTATGGCTACACCTTC
CASSPGTGRYGYTF
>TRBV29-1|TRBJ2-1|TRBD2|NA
TGCAGCGTCGCCAGCGGGAGGGTCTCCTACAATGAGCAGTTCTTC
CSVASGRVSYNEQFF
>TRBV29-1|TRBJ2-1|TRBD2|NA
TGCAGCGTTGAAGGTCTAGGACTAGCGGCCAGGGAGCAGTTCTTC
CSVEGLGLAAREQFF